Reported below is one T cell receptor (beta chain). This clone was observed a handful of times. The target of this receptor is not known. Per-nucleotide qualities are absent, and no much larger clonotype sits a single base away. These data are taken from a study of T cell clonotyping in hematopoietic cell transplantation (dated by TCRdb to about 2021). Study-wide context: Recipient samples taken before transplant were obtained following cytoreduction. The study collected 130 or so blood samples from some 35 consecutive transplant recipients and their related donors. Recruitment of patients ran from September 2015 to early 2017, and follow-up continued until late 2020 or until death.

The time point tag for this specimen amounts to: recipient sample about 28 days before transplant, after cytoreduction. Blood from recipients was drawn about 28 days before transplant and again at days 30, 100 and 180 after transplant. Nuclei Lysis Solution was used to extract genomic DNA from fresh or cryopreserved unfractionated peripheral blood mononuclear cells. CDR1 and CDR2, looked up from the germline V gene, are SGHRS and YFSETQ. V ends up 5 bases short and J 5 bases short, with an unmatched junction base count of 13. The CDR3 contains 16 residues, cysteine and phenylalanine counted. The kept DNA is CDR3 alone, 48 bases in frame from the first base. With the immunoSEQ assay, which is a bias-controlled multiplex PCR relying on V- and J-specific primers, TCR beta CDR3 regions were amplified from genomic DNA. A proprietary barcode and Illumina adapter sequences were added to the CDR3 amplicons in a second PCR step. An Illumina MiSeq instrument was used to sequence the CDR3 libraries. The paper's data handling went like this. Export and quality control were performed with immunoSEQ Analyzer 3.0, and downstream analyses were performed with R Bioconductor and Immunarch. Only productive rearrangements in the normalized downsampled data set went into calculating the repertoire metrics. Pathologically expanded clonotypes were defined as those larger than 5 templates in the normalized cohort. The Inverse Simpson Index served as the measure of repertoire diversity. CMV-specificity analyses were carried out on the non-normalized data set to capture all clonotypes. This is the immuneACCESS table as TCRdb keeps it, with only in-frame sequences that have V and J called. A part of the clones is gone; compared with another copy, unresolved V genes explain less than half, and the rest is unexplained. Clone size and the V and J calls come from that table; the DNA yielded D and trimming. The sample table contains several thousand clones; only one count was recorded for approximately 80% of them. The ten largest clonotypes hold around 31% of the sample.

The investigation overall reported the following: A decrease in recipient TCR diversity was observed after transplant, and a progressive increase in pathologically expanded clonotypes was seen from day 30 to day 180. Broader TCR repertoire diversity after transplant was predicted by Inverse Simpson Index values from donors and from recipients before transplant. The sample size was limited, and CD4 and CD8 repertoire contributions could not be separated because cells were not sorted. Just a small fraction of recipient repertoires overlapped with donor repertoires, and more than 95% appeared de novo at the given depth.

This clonotype was sampled from a man aged 55 to 69 with acute myeloid leukemia. Some clones in this sample may be carry-over from other donors' samples. The rearranged chain carries TRBV5-1 and TRBJ2-5; TRBD2 agrees with 9 junctional bases. This specimen consisted of peripheral blood mononuclear cells, obtained before stem cell transplant. The sequenced DNA is TGCGCCAGCAGTCGGGGTAGCGGGGGATCAGGGGAGACCCAGTACTTC. Translated, this gives CASSRGSGGSGETQYF.